This T cell receptor (beta chain) was sequenced during a study of blood T cell repertoires in COVID-19. Trimming took off 7 bases at V and 0 bases at J, with 3 bases between the two ends. Germline CDR1 MDHEN, CDR2 SYDVKM. The CDR3 spans 11 residues. Assay used: immunoSEQ multiplex PCR; TCRdb lists only in-frame clones, some missing. The sample carries about 210,000 clones, approximately 89% recorded once. This clone was seen only once. This receptor was taken from a woman aged 40 to 50 with acute or convalescent COVID-19. The rearrangement uses TRBV28 and TRBJ1-1; no reliable D call. Sequencing input: peripheral blood. This CDR3 is CASIVNTEAFF. The CDR3 DNA is TGTGCCAGCATCGTGAACACTGAAGCTTTCTTT.